This T cell receptor beta chain stems from a study of shared clonotypes between healthy human individuals. The repertoire was sequenced with immunoSEQ multiplex PCR; TCRdb's copy has only in-frame clones and lacks some. Of some 1,400,000 clones in the sample, roughly 97% were seen once. Study conclusions and caveats: Relative to memory subsets, naive subsets generally showed larger estimated richness.

Note on this clone: Its antigen remains unidentified.

The CDR3 spans 16 residues. V shed 3 bases and J shed 0 bases, with 15 bases lying between them. The germline V gene has CDR1 MDHEN and CDR2 SYDVKM. This sequence was found in a man younger than 40 in good health. This chain uses TRBV28 with TRBJ2-7, with a tentative D call TRBD2 (5 bases). Sequences were obtained from naive CD4+ T cells sorted from blood. Described subset: CD45RA+ positively selected. The CDR3 here is CASSFPGSAASYEQYF. CDR3 coding DNA: TGTGCCAGCAGTTTTCCGGGGTCCGCGGCCTCCTACGAGCAGTACTTC.